This TCR beta chain was profiled in a study of T cells in Graves' hyperthyroidism and ophthalmopathy. Template material for amplifying TCR beta CDR3 regions consisted of RNA transcripts. TCR CDR3 regions were first amplified by RT-PCR with HTBI primers. TCRdb passed the multiplex PCR reads through MiXCR, listing each CDR3 protein once. In the table there are nearly 750,000 distinct CDR3 sequences, roughly a third of which are singletons. The V and J ends lost 3 bases and 4 bases respectively, with 10 bases between them. The CDR3 has 14 amino acids. CDR1 and CDR2 from the germline V gene are MNHEY and SVGAGI. Of note for this clonotype: What it binds is not known.

Stable Graves' hyperthyroidism denoted no ophthalmopathy progression over 18 months. Uncontrolled infections, other autoimmune diseases, pregnancy or lactation led to exclusion of patients. PBMCs stemmed from around 9.3 ml fresh peripheral blood. Findings and limits, study-wide: Among clonotypes expanded in thyroid above 0.001, most were also found in blood.

J is TRBJ1-5 and V is TRBV6-5, with D unclear. Sequenced: blood. The clonotype comes from a woman aged 35 to 49 with Graves' hyperthyroidism. CDR3: CASSYVGGNQPQHF. The CDR3 DNA reads as TGTGCCAGCAGTTATGTCGGAGGGAATCAGCCCCAGCATTTT.